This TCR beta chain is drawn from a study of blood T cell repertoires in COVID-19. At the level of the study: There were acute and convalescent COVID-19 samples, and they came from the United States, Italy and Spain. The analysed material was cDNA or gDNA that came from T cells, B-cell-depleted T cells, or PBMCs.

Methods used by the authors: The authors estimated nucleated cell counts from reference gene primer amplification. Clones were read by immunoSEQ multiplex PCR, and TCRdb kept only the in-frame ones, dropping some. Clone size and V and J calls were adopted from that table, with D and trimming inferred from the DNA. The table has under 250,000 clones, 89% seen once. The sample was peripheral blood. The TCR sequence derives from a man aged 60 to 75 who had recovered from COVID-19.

In nucleotides, the CDR3 is TGTGCCAGCAGCTTGGATTCAAGCGGGAGCACAGATACGCAGTATTTT. It translates to CASSLDSSGSTDTQYF. The chain recombines TRBV5-5 with TRBJ2-3, with D possibly matching TRBD2 (6 bases). CDR1 is SGHKS, CDR2 YYEKEE, per germline (reference sequence). CDR3 length: 16 residues. V gave up 0 bases and J gave up 0 bases, with 11 bases separating them.